The next 8 T cell receptor beta chains were all read from a single sample in a study of cytomegalovirus exposure and HLA in healthy donors. PCR primers comprised 60 Vbeta and 13 Jbeta primers. Clones were sequenced by immunoSEQ multiplex PCR, and TCRdb holds only the in-frame ones, with some missing. This sample contains 90,000 to 100,000 clones. The specimen sequenced was PBMCs. All receptors come from a woman aged 30 to 39 in good health and CMV-seronegative.

The V call is TRBV27, the J call TRBJ2-7; the D gene is possibly TRBD2 (5 bases). Germline V gives CDR1 MNHEY, CDR2 SMNVEV (reference sequence). V dropped 3 bases and J dropped 1 base, with 10 bases sitting between them. The CDR3 extends over 14 amino acids. The CDR3 is CASSFTGVSYEQYF. Here the CDR3 DNA reads TGTGCCAGCAGTTTCACCGGGGTTTCCTACGAGCAGTACTTC.

The rearrangement links TRBV6-5 to TRBJ2-1, with a tentative D call TRBD2 (6 bases). Germline-derived CDR1 and CDR2 are MNHEY and SVGAGI. The CDR3 contains 13 residues. Trimming stripped 5 bases from V and 4 bases from J, with 9 bases between. The CDR3 DNA reads as TGTGCCAGCAGTGGGGACTCTTACAATGAGCAGTTCTTC. This sequence encodes CASSGDSYNEQFF.

The chain joins TRBV27 to TRBJ2-7; 9 positions match TRBD1. With 3 bases clipped from V and 0 bases from J, the junction kept 3 bases outside the gene matches. Germline V lookup: CDR1 MNHEY, CDR2 SMNVEV (reference sequence). The CDR3 contains 15 residues. CDR3 DNA sequence: TGTGCCAGCAGTTTGGGACAGGGAATCTCCTACGAGCAGTACTTC. Protein sequence: CASSLGQGISYEQYF.

The J gene is TRBJ2-5, the V gene TRBV9, with 9 bases matching TRBD2. Unmatched junction bases numbered 3, after V lost 0 bases and J lost 3 bases. This CDR3 has 15 residues. Germline lookup yields CDR1 SGDLS and CDR2 YYNGEE. DNA of the CDR3: TGTGCCAGCAGCGTAGGACTAGCGGAAGAAGAGACCCAGTACTTC. This translates into CASSVGLAEEETQYF.

The chain couples TRBV9 to TRBJ2-3; TRBD2 matches 7 bases. The CDR3 runs 16 residues. Losses at the gene ends were 0 bases for V and 5 bases for J; bases not matched to a gene: 9. Germline CDR1 SGDLS, CDR2 YYNGEE. The CDR3 loop reads CASSVAEGGRGDTQYF. CDR3 bases: TGTGCCAGCAGCGTAGCTGAGGGAGGGCGGGGAGATACGCAGTATTTT. The full variable domain, its missing parts supplied by reference TRBV9 and TRBJ2-3, is DSGVTQTPKHLITATGQRVTLRCSPRSGDLSVYWYQQSLDQGLQFLIQYYNGEERAKGNILERFSAQQFPDLHSELNLSSLELGDSALYFCASSVAEGGRGDTQYFGPGTRLTVL.

The rearrangement uses TRBV7-6 and TRBJ2-3, with TRBD1 as a possible D gene (5 bases). V was shortened by 2 bases and J by 6 bases, with 12 bases between the two germline ends. The CDR3 totals 14 residues. Germline CDR1 SGHVS, CDR2 FNYEAQ. The CDR3: CASSLQGPLDTQYF. The DNA of the CDR3 is TGTGCCAGCAGCTTACAGGGTCCGTTGGATACGCAGTATTTT.

The V gene is TRBV10-2, the J gene TRBJ1-1; possible D gene TRBD1, 5 bases. Per germline, CDR1 WSHSY and CDR2 SAAADI. Deletions cut 3 bases from V and 1 base from J, with 9 bases between. The CDR3 has 14 residues. CDR3 bases: TGCGCCAGCAGTGAAGGCAGGGCGAACACTGAAGCTTTCTTT. Its protein is CASSEGRANTEAFF.

The gene calls are TRBV4-1 and TRBJ2-7, with D possibly TRBD2 on 5 matching bases. The CDR3 covers 15 residues. Germline V lookup: CDR1 MGHRA, CDR2 YSYEKL. V lost 1 base, J lost 2 bases, and 12 bases lay in between. CDR3 sequence reads: CASSQVYGETYEQYF. In nucleotides, the CDR3 is TGCGCCAGCAGCCAAGTTTACGGGGAAACCTACGAGCAGTACTTC.